A selection of T cell receptor beta chains follows, all from one sample in a study of brain T cells in children with intractable seizures. Generated by immunoSEQ multiplex PCR, the TCRdb table keeps only in-frame clones and is missing some. The data show around 100,000 clones, with approximately 94% seen just once and roughly 4% held by the top ten. The sample consisted of peripheral blood, taken at surgery. Every receptor here comes from a boy under three years old with hemimegalencephaly and intractable seizures. Each CDR3 is given with its conserved first and last residue. D genes are given only for firm matches. Clone size appears in some rows only: once, few, many, or a class for an expanded clone.

J gene: TRBJ2-3
D gene: -
clone size: -
V gene: TRBV2
CDR3 protein: CASSAARTVDTQYF
CDR3 DNA: TGTGCCAGCAGCGCCGCAAGGACAGTAGATACGCAGTATTTT

J gene: TRBJ1-6
D gene: TRBD1
clone size: -
V gene: TRBV7-3
CDR3 protein: CASSLGTGSSPLHF
CDR3 DNA: TGTGCCAGCAGCTTAGGGACAGGGAGTTCACCCCTCCACTTT

J gene: TRBJ2-2
D gene: -
clone size: -
V gene: TRBV25-1
CDR3 protein: CASSERPPGAGNTGELFF
CDR3 DNA: TGTGCCAGCAGTGAAAGGCCCCCAGGGGCTGGAAACACCGGGGAGCTGTTTTTT

J gene: TRBJ2-7
D gene: -
clone size: -
V gene: TRBV11-3
CDR3 protein: CASSQSYEQYF
CDR3 DNA: TGTGCCAGCAGCCAATCCTACGAGCAGTACTTC

J gene: TRBJ2-3
D gene: TRBD2
clone size: -
V gene: TRBV6-1
CDR3 protein: CASSESWFPSGIGTDTQYF
CDR3 DNA: TGTGCCAGCAGTGAAAGTTGGTTCCCTAGCGGGATTGGGACAGATACGCAGTATTTT

J gene: TRBJ2-1
D gene: -
clone size: -
V gene: TRBV28
CDR3 protein: CASSGGVTGPFYNEQFF
CDR3 DNA: TGTGCCAGCAGTGGAGGGGTGACAGGGCCCTTCTACAATGAGCAGTTCTTC

J gene: TRBJ2-6
D gene: -
clone size: once
V gene: TRBV5-1
CDR3 protein: CASSLEGAGANVLTF
CDR3 DNA: TGCGCCAGCAGCTTGGAGGGGGCTGGGGCCAACGTCCTGACTTTC

J gene: TRBJ1-2
D gene: -
clone size: -
V gene: TRBV27
CDR3 protein: CASSLLGRGGYTF
CDR3 DNA: TGTGCCAGCAGTCTCCTGGGGCGAGGGGGCTACACCTTC

J gene: TRBJ2-3
D gene: -
clone size: -
V gene: TRBV5-1
CDR3 protein: CASLTDTQYF
CDR3 DNA: TGCGCCAGCCTTACAGATACGCAGTATTTT

J gene: TRBJ2-7
D gene: TRBD2
clone size: -
V gene: TRBV27
CDR3 protein: CASSLGLAGDHEQYF
CDR3 DNA: TGTGCCAGCAGTTTGGGGCTAGCGGGGGACCACGAGCAGTACTTC

J gene: TRBJ1-1
D gene: -
clone size: -
V gene: TRBV28
CDR3 protein: CASLRANTEAFF
CDR3 DNA: TGTGCCAGCCTTCGAGCGAACACTGAAGCTTTCTTT

J gene: TRBJ2-1
D gene: TRBD2
clone size: -
V gene: TRBV5-1
CDR3 protein: CASSSTSLAGGPVRSEQFF
CDR3 DNA: TGCGCCAGCAGCTCTACGAGCCTAGCGGGAGGGCCAGTTAGGAGTGAGCAGTTCTTC

J gene: TRBJ1-1
D gene: -
clone size: -
V gene: TRBV20-1
CDR3 protein: CSARGQFNTEAFF
CDR3 DNA: TGCAGTGCTCGTGGACAGTTTAACACTGAAGCTTTCTTT

J gene: TRBJ1-1
D gene: -
clone size: -
V gene: TRBV5-1
CDR3 protein: CASSYLTGMGTEAFF
CDR3 DNA: TGCGCCAGCAGCTACCTTACAGGGATGGGGACTGAAGCTTTCTTT

J gene: TRBJ1-6
D gene: -
clone size: -
V gene: TRBV28
CDR3 protein: CASSLTGLNNSPLHF
CDR3 DNA: TGTGCCAGCAGTTTAACGGGGCTTAATAATTCACCCCTCCACTTT

J gene: TRBJ2-2
D gene: -
clone size: -
V gene: TRBV12-3/TRBV12-4
CDR3 protein: CASSLKGSGELFF
CDR3 DNA: TGTGCCAGCAGTTTGAAGGGGTCCGGGGAGCTGTTTTTT

J gene: TRBJ2-5
D gene: -
clone size: -
V gene: TRBV6-5
CDR3 protein: CASRGTSQETQYF
CDR3 DNA: TGTGCCAGCAGAGGGACATCCCAAGAGACCCAGTACTTC

J gene: TRBJ2-3
D gene: -
clone size: -
V gene: TRBV4-1
CDR3 protein: CASKEPTDTQYF
CDR3 DNA: TGCGCCAGCAAAGAGCCCACAGATACGCAGTATTTT

J gene: TRBJ2-2
D gene: -
clone size: -
V gene: TRBV4-2
CDR3 protein: CASSQERWPNTGELFF
CDR3 DNA: TGTGCCAGCAGCCAAGAAAGGTGGCCGAACACCGGGGAGCTGTTTTTT

J gene: TRBJ2-1
D gene: -
clone size: -
V gene: TRBV9
CDR3 protein: CASSVGGLAPNNEQFF
CDR3 DNA: TGTGCCAGCAGCGTAGGGGGTCTAGCCCCAAACAATGAGCAGTTCTTC

J gene: TRBJ2-7
D gene: -
clone size: -
V gene: TRBV6-5
CDR3 protein: CASSYSGDSSYEQYF
CDR3 DNA: TGTGCCAGCAGTTACTCAGGTGACAGCTCCTACGAGCAGTACTTC

J gene: TRBJ2-5
D gene: -
clone size: -
V gene: TRBV4-1
CDR3 protein: CASSHFPRGVQETQYF
CDR3 DNA: TGCGCCAGCAGCCATTTCCCTAGAGGAGTTCAAGAGACCCAGTACTTC

J gene: TRBJ1-2
D gene: -
clone size: once
V gene: TRBV28
CDR3 protein: CASSLLGYYGYTF
CDR3 DNA: TGTGCCAGCAGTTTACTGGGGTACTATGGCTACACCTTC

J gene: TRBJ2-1
D gene: -
clone size: once
V gene: TRBV10-3
CDR3 protein: CAISPAGGGNEQFF
CDR3 DNA: TGTGCCATCAGTCCTGCAGGGGGAGGCAATGAGCAGTTCTTC

J gene: TRBJ2-3
D gene: -
clone size: -
V gene: TRBV11-1
CDR3 protein: CASSLAVGRTDTQYF
CDR3 DNA: TGTGCCAGCAGCTTAGCTGTGGGGCGCACAGATACGCAGTATTTT

J gene: TRBJ2-7
D gene: -
clone size: -
V gene: TRBV29-1
CDR3 protein: CSVRNSIYEQYF
CDR3 DNA: TGCAGCGTTCGCAATAGCATATACGAGCAGTACTTC

J gene: TRBJ1-2
D gene: -
clone size: -
V gene: TRBV5-5
CDR3 protein: CASSVVGAYGYTF
CDR3 DNA: TGTGCCAGCAGCGTGGTCGGGGCCTATGGCTACACCTTC

J gene: TRBJ2-7
D gene: -
clone size: -
V gene: TRBV7-2
CDR3 protein: CASSPTGQSEQYF
CDR3 DNA: TGTGCCAGCAGCCCAACTGGACAAAGCGAGCAGTACTTC

J gene: TRBJ1-1
D gene: -
clone size: once
V gene: TRBV27
CDR3 protein: CASSFVGESAEAFF
CDR3 DNA: TGTGCCAGCAGTTTCGTGGGTGAGAGCGCTGAAGCTTTCTTT

J gene: TRBJ1-4
D gene: TRBD1
clone size: -
V gene: TRBV12-5
CDR3 protein: CASGLLRDRGRSREKLFF
CDR3 DNA: TGTGCTAGTGGCCTCCTCCGGGACAGGGGGCGCTCCCGTGAAAAACTGTTTTTT

J gene: TRBJ2-7
D gene: TRBD2
clone size: -
V gene: TRBV6-5
CDR3 protein: CASSYSTLGGSYEQYF
CDR3 DNA: TGTGCCAGCAGTTACTCGACTCTGGGGGGGAGCTACGAGCAGTACTTC

J gene: TRBJ2-5
D gene: TRBD1
clone size: -
V gene: TRBV9
CDR3 protein: CASGTGRPETQYF
CDR3 DNA: TGTGCCAGCGGGACAGGGCGTCCGGAGACCCAGTACTTC

J gene: TRBJ1-2
D gene: -
clone size: -
V gene: TRBV27
CDR3 protein: CASSLFGSGIYGYTF
CDR3 DNA: TGTGCCAGCAGTTTATTTGGGTCCGGGATCTATGGCTACACCTTC

J gene: TRBJ2-3
D gene: -
clone size: -
V gene: TRBV2
CDR3 protein: CASSVGALTDTQYF
CDR3 DNA: TGTGCCAGCAGTGTGGGGGCGCTCACAGATACGCAGTATTTT

J gene: TRBJ1-2
D gene: -
clone size: -
V gene: TRBV19
CDR3 protein: CASSIDGISWEGYTF
CDR3 DNA: TGTGCCAGTAGTATAGATGGAATTTCATGGGAAGGCTACACCTTC

J gene: TRBJ2-2
D gene: TRBD2
clone size: -
V gene: TRBV4-2
CDR3 protein: CASSQVLAGGAGELFF
CDR3 DNA: TGTGCCAGCAGCCAAGTTCTAGCGGGAGGGGCCGGGGAGCTGTTTTTT

J gene: TRBJ2-2
D gene: -
clone size: -
V gene: TRBV5-1
CDR3 protein: CASSFSRVNTGELFF
CDR3 DNA: TGCGCCAGCAGCTTTAGTCGAGTTAACACCGGGGAGCTGTTTTTT

J gene: TRBJ2-5
D gene: -
clone size: -
V gene: TRBV5-4
CDR3 protein: CASSSSGIQWFFETQYF
CDR3 DNA: TGTGCCAGCAGCTCTTCCGGGATCCAGTGGTTTTTCGAGACCCAGTACTTC

J gene: TRBJ2-7
D gene: -
clone size: -
V gene: TRBV7-8
CDR3 protein: CASSVGSSYEQYF
CDR3 DNA: TGTGCCAGCAGCGTAGGGAGCTCCTACGAGCAGTACTTC

J gene: TRBJ2-3
D gene: -
clone size: -
V gene: TRBV4-2
CDR3 protein: CASSQVRGGSTDTQYF
CDR3 DNA: TGTGCCAGCAGCCAAGTCCGAGGGGGTAGCACAGATACGCAGTATTTT

J gene: TRBJ2-7
D gene: -
clone size: -
V gene: TRBV10-3
CDR3 protein: CAISLKPGYEQYF
CDR3 DNA: TGTGCCATCAGTCTTAAGCCCGGCTACGAGCAGTACTTC

J gene: TRBJ2-3
D gene: TRBD1
clone size: -
V gene: TRBV7-9
CDR3 protein: CASSLAGDRSYF
CDR3 DNA: TGTGCCAGCAGCTTAGCGGGGGACAGATCGTATTTT

J gene: TRBJ2-1
D gene: -
clone size: -
V gene: TRBV6-2/TRBV6-3
CDR3 protein: CASSYSKLSGYNEQFF
CDR3 DNA: TGTGCCAGCAGTTACTCGAAGCTGAGCGGCTACAATGAGCAGTTCTTC

J gene: TRBJ2-3
D gene: -
clone size: -
V gene: TRBV5-1
CDR3 protein: CASSVFTGSDTQYF
CDR3 DNA: TGCGCCAGCAGCGTCTTCACAGGGTCAGATACGCAGTATTTT

J gene: TRBJ2-2
D gene: TRBD1
clone size: -
V gene: TRBV5-1
CDR3 protein: CASSAQGGDTGELFF
CDR3 DNA: TGCGCCAGCAGCGCACAGGGGGGTGATACCGGGGAGCTGTTTTTT

J gene: TRBJ2-2
D gene: TRBD2
clone size: -
V gene: TRBV11-3
CDR3 protein: CASSPPSGTLYTGELFF
CDR3 DNA: TGTGCCAGCAGCCCCCCTAGCGGGACGCTTTACACCGGGGAGCTGTTTTTT

J gene: TRBJ1-1
D gene: -
clone size: -
V gene: TRBV27
CDR3 protein: CASSLFGGVAFF
CDR3 DNA: TGTGCCAGCAGTTTATTCGGGGGGGTAGCTTTCTTT

J gene: TRBJ1-1
D gene: -
clone size: -
V gene: TRBV4-1
CDR3 protein: CASSQEGRSTEAFF
CDR3 DNA: TGCGCCAGCAGCCAAGAAGGAAGGAGCACTGAAGCTTTCTTT